Shown below are 4 T cell receptor beta chains from a single sample sequenced in a study of early T cells in non-severe SARS-CoV-2 infection (dated by TCRdb to the early 2020s). The method behind the library was 5' RACE. TCRdb records NextSeq 500 as the sequencer. TCRdb redid the processing of the public reads, applying fastp at Q25 and MiXCR, and retained in-frame beta chains. Records with the same CDR3 protein are collapsed into one entry carrying the most frequent genes and DNA. The sample records about 54,000 distinct CDR3 sequences, about 7.1% of which are singletons. 5.5% to 7.5% of the sample is held by the ten biggest clonotypes. Sequencing was performed on whole blood, taken at baseline. These receptors were collected from an adult who was a healthcare worker with PCR-confirmed SARS-CoV-2 infection or an uninfected control (not recorded which).

This clonotype turned up a few times. The rearrangement joins TRBV20-1 to TRBJ2-7; D not certain. V lost 3 bases to trimming and J lost 3 bases, with 21 bases between them. Germline V gene data show CDR1 as DFQATT and CDR2 as SNEGSKA (reference sequence). This CDR3 spans 16 amino acids. As DNA, the CDR3 is TGCAGTGCTAGGCCGGTTCTTGGCAGTCGCCTCTACGAGCAGTACTTC. It specifies CSARPVLGSRLYEQYF.

The chain employs TRBV20-1 and TRBJ2-3; the match to TRBD1 covers 8 bases. The trim removed 5 bases at V and 2 bases at J, leaving 6 bases unmatched. The CDR3 runs to 14 residues. Germline CDR1 and CDR2: DFQATT and SNEGSKA (reference sequence). CDR3: CSAATGAHTDTQYF. The DNA for the CDR3 is TGCAGTGCTGCGACAGGGGCACACACAGATACGCAGTATTTT.

This clonotype has ten or more counts. This chain links TRBV2 with TRBJ2-7; perhaps D is TRBD1 or TRBD2 (6 bases each). The CDR3 covers 16 residues. Between the trimmed V and J ends, which lost 4 bases and 5 bases, there was a span of 21 bases. Germline CDR1 SNHLY, CDR2 FYNNEI. Here the CDR3 reads CASSVGAGRGGNEQYF. The DNA for the CDR3 is TGTGCCAGCAGTGTAGGGGCTGGCAGGGGAGGCAACGAGCAGTACTTC.

The V and J genes are TRBV5-6 and TRBJ2-7; no definite D call. The V gene's germline CDR1 is SGHDT and CDR2 YYEEEE. V lost 1 base to trimming and J lost 0 bases, with 8 bases between them. CDR3 length: 14 residues. CDR3 protein: CASSLLETSYEQYF. The CDR3 DNA follows: TGTGCCAGCAGCTTGTTGGAAACCTCCTACGAGCAGTACTTC.